These T cell receptor beta chains were read from a single sample in a study of response to subunit inactivated influenza vaccine. TCRdb called the RT-PCR reads again in MiXCR, with one record for every CDR3 protein. The sample has 170,000 or so distinct CDR3 sequences, around 10% seen once; the top ten hold 35% to 40%. The input for sequencing was CD8+ T cells sorted from PBMCs, taken around 25 months after vaccination. These receptor sequences come from a man aged 50 to 69 who received an inactivated influenza vaccine. Each CDR3 is given with its conserved first and last residue. Fields, in order: D gene, V gene, J gene, clone size, CDR3 DNA, CDR3 protein. The D gene is left open where the match is weak. Expanded clones are given a class, and other clones once, few, many or no size at all.

>NA|TRBV29-1|TRBJ2-1|NA
TGCAGCGTTGGGGTATCCTACAATGAGCAGTTCTTC
CSVGVSYNEQFF
>NA|TRBV5-1|TRBJ2-7|few
TGCGCCAGCAGCTTGGAGGTGGACAGATCCTACGAGCAGTACTTC
CASSLEVDRSYEQYF
>NA|TRBV6-2/TRBV6-3|TRBJ2-7|NA
TGTGCCAGCACCCTAGGACCCCTAACCTACGAGCAGTACTTC
CASTLGPLTYEQYF
>TRBD2|TRBV7-8|TRBJ2-7|many
TGTGCCAGCAGCTTAGTTTCAGGGCCAGCGGGACTTTACGAGCAGTACTTC
CASSLVSGPAGLYEQYF
>TRBD1|TRBV4-1|TRBJ2-2|many
TGCGCCAGCAGCCAATACAGGGGAGATGGCGGGGAGCTGTTTTTT
CASSQYRGDGGELFF
>NA|TRBV7-9|TRBJ2-1|NA
TGTGCCAGCAGCTCTGGTGGAAGCCGGGTGGGTGAGCAGTTCTTC
CASSSGGSRVGEQFF
>TRBD2|TRBV4-3|TRBJ2-7|NA
TGCGCCAGCAGCCAAGATAGACTAGCGGGGTCTTACGAGCAGTACTTC
CASSQDRLAGSYEQYF
>NA|TRBV3-1|TRBJ1-6|many
TGTGCCAGCAGCCATTCGGACTACGCGGGAAATTCACCCCTCCACTTT
CASSHSDYAGNSPLHF
>NA|TRBV24-1|TRBJ2-1|many
TGTGCCACCAGTGATCTCCCCGACTCCTACAATGAGCAGTTCTTC
CATSDLPDSYNEQFF
>NA|TRBV6-1|TRBJ1-2|NA
TGTGCCAGCAGTGGAATGCAGGGTTTGTATGTAGATGGCTACACCTTC
CASSGMQGLYVDGYTF
>TRBD2|TRBV9|TRBJ2-5|NA
TGTGCCAGCAGCTCCGGACTAGCGGGATTGGGAGAGACCCAGTACTTC
CASSSGLAGLGETQYF
>TRBD2|TRBV4-2|TRBJ2-1|few
TGTGCCAGCAGCCAAGATATCGATACGACTAGCAGATACAATGAGCAGTTCTTC
CASSQDIDTTSRYNEQFF
>TRBD1|TRBV9|TRBJ2-7|few
TGTGCCAGCAGCGCCGGGACAGGGGCTCTCTGGCAGTACTTC
CASSAGTGALWQYF
>NA|TRBV12-3/TRBV12-4|TRBJ2-5|few
TGTGCCAGCAGCTTCTTAGGGCTAGGGGTAGGAGAGACCCAGTACTTC
CASSFLGLGVGETQYF
>TRBD2|TRBV6-1|TRBJ2-1|NA
TGTGCCAGCAGGAAATGGACTAGCGGGGACAATGAGCAGTTCTTC
CASRKWTSGDNEQFF
>TRBD1|TRBV2|TRBJ2-1|NA
TGTGCCAGCAGTGAAGTAGGGACAGGGGCCAATGAGCAGTTCTTC
CASSEVGTGANEQFF
>NA|TRBV28|TRBJ1-3|few
TGTGCCAGTCGGAGGGGAGGCTCTGGAAACACCATATATTTT
CASRRGGSGNTIYF
>NA|TRBV20-1|TRBJ2-3|NA
TGCAGTGCTCGGCAGTTGTACCCTGAAAGCACAGATACGCAGTATTTT
CSARQLYPESTDTQYF
>TRBD1|TRBV20-1|TRBJ2-7|NA
TGCAGTGGTGACAGGGGGGATTCCTACGAGCAGTACTTC
CSGDRGDSYEQYF
>NA|TRBV11-1|TRBJ2-3|NA
TGTGCCAGCAGGGGTCCACCCCGGACGGATACGCAGTATTTT
CASRGPPRTDTQYF
>NA|TRBV27|TRBJ1-1|few
TGTGCCAGCAGTTTGAACAGAATGAACACTGAAGCTTTCTTT
CASSLNRMNTEAFF
>NA|TRBV9|TRBJ2-5|NA
TGTGCCAGCAGCGAATGGGCCGACCTCGGGGAGACCCAGTACTTC
CASSEWADLGETQYF
>NA|TRBV10-2|TRBJ2-7|few
TGCGCCAGCAGAGACAGCTACGAGCAGTACTTC
CASRDSYEQYF
>TRBD2|TRBV20-1|TRBJ2-1|many
TGCAGTGCTAGTGGGACTAGCGGTTTTGATGAGCAGTTCTTC
CSASGTSGFDEQFF
>NA|TRBV7-9|TRBJ1-2|few
TGTGCCAGCAGCTCCTCCGGGACGCCCCCGGGCTACACCTTC
CASSSSGTPPGYTF
>NA|TRBV28|TRBJ2-7|many
TGTGCCAGCAGTGCGTACGGGGGCTCCTACGAGCAGTACTTC
CASSAYGGSYEQYF
>TRBD1|TRBV6-5|TRBJ1-2|NA
TGTGCCAGCAGTTATGGGACAGGGGATCTCACCTTC
CASSYGTGDLTF
>NA|TRBV7-9|TRBJ2-7|NA
TGTGCCAGCAGCTTAGGGGGGGTCTCCGAGCAGTACTTC
CASSLGGVSEQYF
>TRBD2|TRBV5-1|TRBJ2-3|NA
TGCGCCAGCAGCTTGGCACTAGCGGTCACAGATACGCAGTATTTT
CASSLALAVTDTQYF
>NA|TRBV10-2|TRBJ2-1|many
TGCGCCAGCAGTGAGCCCAACATGAATGAGCAGTTCTTC
CASSEPNMNEQFF
>TRBD1|TRBV7-8|TRBJ2-7|many
TGTGCCAGCAGCCCGGATGCCGGGACAGGGCACTACGAGCAGTACTTC
CASSPDAGTGHYEQYF
>NA|TRBV29-1|TRBJ2-7|many
TGCAGCGTTGTGGTCAGTCCCAACGAGCAGTACTTC
CSVVVSPNEQYF
>NA|TRBV7-9|TRBJ2-7|few
TGTGCCAGCAGCCCACCAGGGAACCCTACGAAGCAGTACTTC
CASSPPGNPTKQYF
>NA|TRBV6-1|TRBJ2-1|many
TGTGCCAGCAGGCTGGACGGGAGCTCCTACAATGAGCAGTTCTTC
CASRLDGSSYNEQFF
>NA|TRBV13|TRBJ2-1|few
TGTGCCAGCAGCTCCAGGGGTCTAGCGGACAATGAGCAGTTCTTC
CASSSRGLADNEQFF
>NA|TRBV7-9|TRBJ2-2|many
TGTGCCAGCAGCTTAGGAAGTCAGGGGTTCGGCGGGGAGCTGTTTTTT
CASSLGSQGFGGELFF
>TRBD2|TRBV9|TRBJ2-1|many
TGTGCCAGCAGCGGAACTAGCGCCAGCTCCTACAATGAGCAGTTCTTC
CASSGTSASSYNEQFF
>NA|TRBV6-5|TRBJ2-2|few
TGTGCCAGCAGTTACCTAGCGACGAACACCGGGGAGCTGTTTTTT
CASSYLATNTGELFF
>NA|TRBV7-6|TRBJ2-1|NA
TGTGCCAGCAGCTTAGAAATTAGGGCACGGGAGCAGTTCTTC
CASSLEIRAREQFF
>NA|TRBV5-6|TRBJ2-3|NA
TGTGCCAGCAGCCCCCCAACCGGGACTTACACAGATACGCAGTATTTT
CASSPPTGTYTDTQYF
>NA|TRBV6-2/TRBV6-3|TRBJ2-7|NA
TGTGCCAGCAGTTACTCCATAATGTCAGGCCTTTACGAGCAGTACTTC
CASSYSIMSGLYEQYF
>NA|TRBV7-9|TRBJ2-1|many
TGTGCCAGCAGCTCCGGGGCTTACAATGAGCAGTTCTTC
CASSSGAYNEQFF